This T cell receptor beta chain was documented in a study of cytomegalovirus exposure and HLA in healthy donors. The CDR3 runs to 16 residues. V lost 0 bases to trimming and J lost 4 bases; unmatched junction nucleotides: 4. Germline V CDR1 and CDR2: SGHRS, YFSETQ. Vbeta (60) and Jbeta (13) primers were used in the PCR. Measured with immunoSEQ multiplex PCR; TCRdb has only the in-frame clones, and not every one. The top ten hold 4.1% of the sample, which has 150,000 or so clones, around 86% seen once. The sequenced sample was PBMCs. J is TRBJ2-3 and V is TRBV5-1; 11 positions match TRBD2. The receptor's source is a man aged 50 or older in good health and CMV-seropositive. In nucleotides, the CDR3 is TGCGCCAGCAGCTTGGCTTCTAGCGGGGGGTCAGATACGCAGTATTTT. Amino acids: CASSLASSGGSDTQYF.